A single sample gave rise to the 18 T cell receptor beta chains below, sequenced in a study of cytomegalovirus exposure and HLA in healthy donors. Both 60 Vbeta primers and 13 Jbeta primers went into the PCR. The repertoire was sequenced with immunoSEQ multiplex PCR; TCRdb's copy has only in-frame clones and lacks some. This sample has fewer than 150,000 clones, with around 77% found just once. Sequencing was carried out using PBMCs. The receptors stem from a man aged 50 or older in good health and CMV-seronegative.

The chain employs TRBV13 and TRBJ2-5, with 8 positions matching TRBD1. The CDR3 length is 14 residues. Germline lookup yields CDR1 PRHDT and CDR2 FYEKMQ (reference sequence). J lost 3 bases, V lost 5 bases, and 5 bases had no gene match. The CDR3 region is CASSASDREETQYF. CDR3 sequence (DNA): TGTGCCAGCAGCGCTTCGGACAGGGAAGAGACCCAGTACTTC. Full variable domain (outside the CDR3, taken from reference TRBV13 and TRBJ2-5): AAGVIQSPRHLIKEKRETATLKCYPIPRHDTVYWYQQGPGQDPQFLISFYEKMQSDKGSIPDRFSAQQFSDYHSELNMSSLELGDSALYFCASSASDREETQYFGPGTRLLVL.

In nucleotides, the CDR3 is TGTGCCAGCAGTGAAGGGATGGGGGCGGGTAACCAAGAGACCCAGTACTTC. This translates into CASSEGMGAGNQETQYF. The chain carries TRBV6-1 and TRBJ2-5; D might be TRBD1 (6 bases). This CDR3 comprises 17 residues. The V end was cut by 1 base, the J end by 0 bases, with 15 bases between. Germline values: CDR1 MNHNS, CDR2 SASEGT.

The DNA for the CDR3 is TGTGCCAGCAGCTCCGGACAGGCGGGGACCCAGTACTTC. It is translated as CASSSGQAGTQYF. V usage is TRBV7-3 and J usage is TRBJ2-5; 7 bases match TRBD1. The germline V gene encodes CDR1 SGHTA and CDR2 FQGTGA. V lost 4 bases, J lost 7 bases, and 6 bases stayed unmatched. This CDR3 has 13 amino acids.

There are a few counts of this clone. The rearrangement uses TRBV5-1 and TRBJ2-3, with 12 bases identical to TRBD2. Germline CDR1 is SGHRS and CDR2 is YFSETQ. The trim removed 2 bases at V and 4 bases at J, leaving 5 bases unmatched. This CDR3 has 16 residues. The CDR3 coding sequence is TGCGCCAGCAGCTTCGGGCTAGCGGGAGGGGCAGATACGCAGTATTTT. Translation gives CASSFGLAGGADTQYF.

The V call is TRBV6-1, the J call TRBJ2-1; 10 bases fit TRBD2. Germline CDR1 is MNHNS and CDR2 is SASEGT. The CDR3 is made up of 13 amino acids. Trimming removed 9 bases from V and 8 bases from J; junction bases left unmatched: 7. CDR3 sequence reads: CASLAGEGDEQFF. In DNA form, the CDR3 reads TGTGCCAGTCTAGCGGGAGAGGGAGATGAGCAGTTCTTC.

The V and J genes are TRBV5-1 and TRBJ2-5; 10 nucleotides align to TRBD2. V was pared by 4 bases and J by 5 bases, with 11 bases of the junction left unmatched. CDR3 size: 16 residues. Germline CDR1 SGHRS, CDR2 YFSETQ. The CDR3 DNA is TGCGCCAGCAGCCCTCTGCTAGCGGGAGTGGATGAGACCCAGTACTTC. Its translation: CASSPLLAGVDETQYF.

The rearrangement uses TRBV5-1 and TRBJ2-7, with 11 nucleotides matching TRBD1. V lost 3 bases to trimming and J lost 7 bases; unmatched junction nucleotides: 9. CDR3 size: 15 residues. Germline V gives CDR1 SGHRS, CDR2 YFSETQ. The CDR3 sequence is CASSSVGQGAGEQYF. The CDR3 DNA reads as TGCGCCAGCAGCTCGGTCGGACAGGGGGCTGGGGAGCAGTACTTC.

This clone was seen once. This sequence joins TRBV5-1 and TRBJ1-3; 8 bases are shared with TRBD1. The junction had 5 bases not matched to a gene; V was cut back by 3 bases and J by 3 bases. The CDR3 has 15 residues. Germline CDR1 and CDR2: SGHRS and YFSETQ. CDR3 DNA sequence: TGCGCCAGCAGCTCGGGACAGGAGGGTGGAAACACCATATATTTT. Protein product: CASSSGQEGGNTIYF.

This clone was observed a single time. The chain is built from TRBV27 and TRBJ2-3, with TRBD2 matching 14 bases. Germline CDR1 MNHEY, CDR2 SMNVEV (reference sequence). Trimming cost V 8 bases and J 3 bases; bases outside gene matches: 10. This CDR3 contains 17 residues. DNA of the CDR3: TGTGCCAGCCTGGGACTAGCGGGAGTCGATAGGACAGATACGCAGTATTTT. The encoded protein is CASLGLAGVDRTDTQYF.

The gene calls are TRBV6-1 and TRBJ2-7; TRBD2 is a possible D gene (6 bases). The germline V and J ends were trimmed by 4 bases and 3 bases, with 13 bases remaining between them. Germline V gives CDR1 MNHNS, CDR2 SASEGT. There are 14 residues in the CDR3. The DNA for the CDR3 is TGTGCCAGCAGTGTCGAGGAGGGGAACTACGAGCAGTACTTC. Encoded protein: CASSVEEGNYEQYF.

This clone has just one count. J is TRBJ2-7 and V is TRBV5-1, with TRBD2 matching 9 bases. V shed 4 bases, J shed 0 bases, and the junction held 8 bases outside the gene matches. CDR3 length equals 16 residues. Germline CDR1 is SGHRS and CDR2 is YFSETQ. The CDR3 sequence is CASSPRTSESSYEQYF. The CDR3 DNA is TGCGCCAGCAGCCCACGGACTAGCGAGAGCTCCTACGAGCAGTACTTC.

The V gene is TRBV25-1, the J gene TRBJ1-1, with 7 bases matching TRBD1. The CDR3 totals 12 residues. Germline CDR1 is MGHDK and CDR2 is SYGVNS. V shed 8 bases, J shed 3 bases, and the junction held 3 bases outside the gene matches. The CDR3 region has the DNA TGTGCCAGCGAGGGGGCTGACACTGAAGCTTTCTTT. Amino acid sequence: CASEGADTEAFF.

V and J are TRBV6-5 and TRBJ2-7; perhaps TRBD1 as D (5 bases). CDR1 MNHEY and CDR2 SVGAGI come from the germline V gene. This CDR3 contains 14 residues. The V and J ends lost 0 bases and 4 bases respectively, with 10 bases between them. The CDR3, as DNA: TGTGCCAGCAGTTACTCCTGGACAAGTTACGAGCAGTACTTC. This encodes CASSYSWTSYEQYF.

The rearrangement uses TRBV28 and TRBJ2-7; TRBD2 matches 10 bases. V trimming: 5 bases; J trimming: 1 base; junction bases outside the gene matches: 5. The CDR3 loop spans 15 amino acids. The V gene's germline CDR1 is MDHEN and CDR2 SYDVKM. The CDR3 sequence is CASSAGLAKSYEQYF. The CDR3 nucleotides read TGTGCCAGCAGTGCGGGACTAGCGAAATCCTACGAGCAGTACTTC.

This clone has more than one count but fewer than ten. V gene TRBV6-1 combines with J gene TRBJ1-5; possibly TRBD1 for D (6 bases). The CDR3 is 16 amino acids. Germline loops: CDR1 MNHNS, CDR2 SASEGT. V dropped 2 bases and J dropped 0 bases, with 11 bases sitting between them. The CDR3 protein is CASSELRGGSNQPQHF. The CDR3 bases are TGTGCCAGCAGTGAATTGCGAGGGGGTAGCAATCAGCCCCAGCATTTT.

This rearrangement joins TRBV28 to TRBJ2-7; 8 bases are shared with TRBD1. V trimming: 5 bases; J trimming: 3 bases; junction bases outside the gene matches: 3. Germline CDR1 reads MDHEN; CDR2 reads SYDVKM. The length of the CDR3 is 13 residues. CDR3 DNA sequence: TGTGCCAGCAGTAAGGGACAGGACTACGAGCAGTACTTC. It specifies CASSKGQDYEQYF.

The chain uses TRBV7-9 and TRBJ2-1; perhaps TRBD1 as D (6 bases). V was pared by 6 bases and J by 10 bases, with 13 bases between. The germline gives CDR1 SEHNR, CDR2 FQNEAQ (reference sequence). The CDR3 covers 12 residues. CDR3 region: CASSFDRQEQFF. The CDR3 DNA reads as TGTGCCAGCAGTTTCGACAGGCAAGAGCAGTTCTTC.

The chain links TRBV27 to TRBJ1-5, with 8 bases fitting TRBD1. Germline V gene sequence: CDR1 MNHEY, CDR2 SMNVEV (reference sequence). The CDR3 is 13 amino acids. With 10 bases clipped from V and 9 bases from J, the junction kept 11 bases outside the gene matches. The CDR3 loop reads CANDRGRPGPQHF. CDR3 coding DNA: TGTGCCAACGACAGGGGCCGCCCGGGGCCCCAGCATTTT.